Listed below are T cell receptor beta chains from one sample, sequenced in a study of blood T cell repertoires in COVID-19. The protocol was immunoSEQ multiplex PCR, while the TCRdb copy is restricted to in-frame clones and leaves out a portion. The profile shows about 300,000 clones, 75% to 90% of them singletons. Sequencing was done on a sample of peripheral blood. These receptors were taken from a man aged 18-30 years with active or convalescent COVID-19. Each CDR3 is given with its conserved first and last residue. A D gene is named only where the DNA matches it firmly. Clone size is given for some rows only: seen once, a few or many times, or a class if the clone is expanded.

j_call v_call d_call clone_size cdr3_nt cdr3_aa
TRBJ1-1 TRBV7-9 NA NA TGTGCCAGCAGCTTTACAGCGAACACTGAAGCTTTCTTT CASSFTANTEAFF
TRBJ2-1 TRBV27 TRBD2 NA TGTGCCAGCAGTTTAGTCCAGCGGGGGTTCTCCTACAATGAGCAGTTCTTC CASSLVQRGFSYNEQFF
TRBJ2-7 TRBV13 NA NA TGTGCCAGCAGCGTTCGGGGTCTCTACGAGCAGTACTTC CASSVRGLYEQYF
TRBJ2-5 TRBV27 TRBD2 few TGTGCCAGCAGTTCCCGGACTAGCGGGGGATACGGGGTTACCCAGTACTTC CASSSRTSGGYGVTQYF
TRBJ2-7 TRBV9 NA NA TGTGCCAGCAGCCCCTATGACACCCCCTACGAGCAGTACTTC CASSPYDTPYEQYF
TRBJ2-3 TRBV9 TRBD2 NA TGTGCCAGCAGCGCGACTAGCGGGGTAACAGATACGCAGTATTTT CASSATSGVTDTQYF
TRBJ2-1 TRBV29-1 TRBD2 NA TGCAGCGTTGAAGTAGCGGGACTAGCGGTCTCCTACAATGAGCAGTTCTTC CSVEVAGLAVSYNEQFF
TRBJ2-3 TRBV10-3 TRBD2 NA TGTGCCATCAGTGAGTCGAGGCTAGCGGGCACAGATACGCAGTATTTT CAISESRLAGTDTQYF
TRBJ2-7 TRBV5-1 NA once TGCGCCAGCAGATCGGAAGGGCAGGGGCAGTACTTC CASRSEGQGQYF
TRBJ2-7 TRBV7-2 TRBD2 NA TGTGCCAGCAGCTTTAGTGGAGTGGTAGCGGGGTACGAGCAGTACTTC CASSFSGVVAGYEQYF
TRBJ1-5 TRBV27 TRBD1 NA TGTGCCAGCAGCCAGACCACAGGGGGGAGGGATCAGCCCCAGCATTTT CASSQTTGGRDQPQHF
TRBJ1-6 TRBV19 NA NA TGTGCCAGCACCACCGCGAATCGGTATAATTCACCCCTCCACTTT CASTTANRYNSPLHF
TRBJ2-2 TRBV3-1/TRBV3-2 TRBD2 NA TGTGCCAGCAGCCGACTAGCGACTCACACCGGGGAGCTGTTTTTT CASSRLATHTGELFF
TRBJ2-5 TRBV5-8 TRBD2 NA TGTGCCAGCAGCGGCCGACTAGCGGGGGGGCTAGAGACCCAGTACTTC CASSGRLAGGLETQYF
TRBJ1-5 TRBV4-1 TRBD1 NA TGCGCCAGCAGCCCGACAGGGGTAGGTCAGCCCCAGCATTTT CASSPTGVGQPQHF
TRBJ1-5 TRBV23-1 TRBD1 NA TGCGCCAGCAGTCAATCCTGGAAGAGGGACAGGGGGTGTCTAGGCAATCAGCCCCAGCATTTT CASSQSWKRDRGCLGNQPQHF
TRBJ2-7 TRBV19 TRBD1 NA TGTGCCAGTAGTATGCGACAGGGGGACGAGCAGTACTTC CASSMRQGDEQYF
TRBJ1-2 TRBV5-1 NA NA TGCGCCAGCAGCCTATCCCGGGGGGGCAGAAACTATGGCTACACCTTC CASSLSRGGRNYGYTF
TRBJ1-1 TRBV5-1 NA NA TGCGCCAGCAGCCAGGCCCAGGGCACTGAAGCTTTCTTT CASSQAQGTEAFF
TRBJ1-1 TRBV3-1/TRBV3-2 NA NA TGTGCCAGCAGCCCGGGACAACAGAACACTGAAGCTTTCTTT CASSPGQQNTEAFF
TRBJ2-3 TRBV11-3 NA NA TGTGCCAGCAGCTTAGGGACTACAGATACGCAGTATTTT CASSLGTTDTQYF
TRBJ2-2 TRBV7-2 NA NA TGTGCCAGCAGCGCCCGAGTGAACACCGGGGAGCTGTTTTTT CASSARVNTGELFF
TRBJ1-5 TRBV7-2 NA NA TGTGCCAGCAGCTGGGGGCCGGATAGCAATCAGCCCCAGCATTTT CASSWGPDSNQPQHF
TRBJ1-4 TRBV7-9 NA NA TGTGCCAGCAGCTTAGCTGGGAGCGGTGAAAAACTGTTTTTT CASSLAGSGEKLFF
TRBJ1-1 TRBV28 NA NA TGTGCCAGCAGTCCCCCTGGAGCGAACACTGAAGCTTTCTTT CASSPPGANTEAFF
TRBJ1-1 TRBV6-5 TRBD1 NA TGTGCCAGCAGTACTACAGGGGAGGCCACTGAAGCTTTCTTT CASSTTGEATEAFF
TRBJ1-1 TRBV7-2 TRBD1 NA TGTGCCAGCAGCTTAGAGGGGGCCGGGAACACTGAAGCTTTCTTT CASSLEGAGNTEAFF